These 15 T cell receptor beta chains originate from one sample sequenced in a study of CXCR3-negative and CXCR3-positive naive CD8 T cells. Study results and caveats: A higher hydrophobicity marked the TRB CDR3s of CXCR3-positive naive cells versus CXCR3-negative naive cells.

Each TRB cDNA library was prepared by 5' RACE (with UMI labels). TCRdb reprocessed the 5' RACE reads, with one entry per CDR3 protein and no DNA. Its table records about 98,000 distinct CDR3 sequences. What these receptors recognize is not known. Material for sequencing was naive CXCR3+ CD8+ T cells from blood. Subset in this sample: CD45RO-CCR7+CD27+CD95- naive CD8+ T cells expressing CXCR3 (TNR3+). These receptors all stem from a human donor in good health. Some clones in this sample may be carry-over from other donors' samples.

The chain links TRBV29-1 to TRBJ2-7; the D call from TCRdb, TRBD1, cannot be confirmed without DNA. The length of the CDR3 is 12 residues. CDR1 and CDR2 from the germline V gene are SQVTM and ANQGSEA. This CDR3 is CSVGGGTVEQYF.

The V gene is TRBV5-1, the J gene TRBJ2-2. Germline V CDR1 and CDR2: SGHRS, YFSETQ. The CDR3 covers 16 residues. This chain's CDR3 is CASSLDPGPNTGELFF. Full variable domain (remainder filled in from reference TRBV5-1 and TRBJ2-2): KAGVTQTPRYLIKTRGQQVTLSCSPISGHRSVSWYQQTPGQGLQFLFEYFSETQRNKGNFPGRFSGRQFSNSRSEMNVSTLELGDSALYLCASSLDPGPNTGELFFGEGSRLTVL.

The chain's CDR3 is CASRGRTGGTGNTIYF. The chain links TRBV28 to TRBJ1-3; TCRdb's assignment of TRBD1 cannot be checked, as there is no DNA. The germline V gene has CDR1 MDHEN and CDR2 SYDVKM. The CDR3 length is 16 residues.

This sequence joins TRBV5-1 and TRBJ2-7; TCRdb reports TRBD2, a call that lacks DNA to check it against. CDR1 and CDR2 (germline): SGHRS, YFSETQ. CDR3 length: 14 residues. The CDR3 loop is CASSGETSGYEQYF.

This chain uses TRBV5-1 with TRBJ1-2. The CDR3 runs to 16 residues. Per germline, CDR1 SGHRS and CDR2 YFSETQ. The CDR3 reads CASSLDTDQYLYGYTF.

The chain is built from TRBV6-2 or TRBV6-3 and TRBJ2-1. Germline CDR1 reads MNHEY; CDR2 reads SVGEGT. The CDR3 is 15 residues long. CDR3 region: CASSYPTSGYNEQFF.

V gene TRBV6-4 combines with J gene TRBJ2-1; the TCRdb D gene call, TRBD2, has no DNA to confirm it. The CDR3 length is 15 residues. From germline, CDR1 is MRHNA and CDR2 SNTAGT. The CDR3 protein is CASSDTSGVWDEQFF.

The chain is built from TRBV7-9 and TRBJ2-1; TCRdb's D gene call, TRBD1, goes unchecked for lack of DNA. CDR1 and CDR2 (germline): SEHNR, FQNEAQ (reference sequence). This CDR3 contains 15 residues. This CDR3 reads CASSPSPDGNNEQFF.

The chain links TRBV6-2 or TRBV6-3 to TRBJ2-2. CDR1 and CDR2 (germline): MNHEY, SVGEGT. This CDR3 spans 11 amino acids. This CDR3 reads CASRDSGELFF.

The chain employs TRBV30 and TRBJ1-4; TCRdb designates TRBD1, a call that cannot be tested without DNA. The CDR3 has 15 residues. The V gene's germline CDR1 is GTSNPN and CDR2 SVGIG (reference sequence). CDR3 protein: CARSREGLFGEKLFF.

The chain joins TRBV12-3 or TRBV12-4 to TRBJ2-1; TCRdb proposes TRBD2, but this gene call is untestable without DNA. The CDR3 runs 15 residues. The CDR3: CASRPRTSPYNEQFF.

This sequence joins TRBV5-1 and TRBJ1-1; TCRdb reports TRBD1, a call that lacks DNA to check it against. The CDR3 runs to 14 residues. Germline V gene lookup returns CDR1 SGHRS and CDR2 YFSETQ. The CDR3 sequence is CASSLEVAGPEAFF.

This chain connects TRBV7-9 to TRBJ2-2. CDR3 length equals 14 residues. Germline values: CDR1 SEHNR, CDR2 FQNEAQ (reference sequence). CDR3 amino acids: CASSLATITGELFF.

The V gene is TRBV7-6, the J gene TRBJ2-5; TCRdb's D gene call, TRBD2, goes unchecked for lack of DNA. The CDR3 spans 17 residues. Germline V lookup: CDR1 SGHVS, CDR2 FNYEAQ. The CDR3: CASSLEGTSASQETQYF.

V gene TRBV7-9 combines with J gene TRBJ2-5; checking the TCRdb D call of TRBD1 is not possible without DNA. Germline V lookup: CDR1 SEHNR, CDR2 FQNEAQ (reference sequence). The CDR3 is 13 amino acids. The CDR3 spells CASSTRQQETQYF.